This T cell receptor beta chain came from a study of T-cell memory formation after mild COVID-19. Across the study: Largely, the TCR clusters proved donor specific.

Trimming cost V 10 bases and J 3 bases, with 12 bases left between them. Germline V gives CDR1 MNHEY, CDR2 SVGEGT. The CDR3 runs to 13 residues. A few counts support this clonotype. The antigen is not known. With constant-segment primers, 5'RACE yielded cDNA libraries of TCR alpha and TCR beta that carried sample barcodes and UMIs. Via MiXCR, TCRdb re-called the 5' RACE reads, giving one row per CDR3 protein. The repertoire holds about 240,000 distinct CDR3 sequences, with 8% to 10% as singletons. The study, taken as a whole, reports: The study found contracting CD4+ clones mainly in CM and EM and contracting CD8+ clones in EMRA.

Sequencing used PBMCs or a T cell subset sorted from them (not recorded which). The origin of this receptor is a man aged 18 to 30 who had mild COVID-19 (a few samples of this study predate the infection). Cell type and time point are not known. The rearrangement joins TRBV6-2 or TRBV6-3 to TRBJ2-2; perhaps TRBD2 as D (5 bases). The CDR3 here is CATLAYDTGELFF. The CDR3 nucleotides are TGTGCCACCTTAGCGTACGACACCGGGGAGCTGTTTTTT.